This T cell receptor (beta chain) comes out of a study of cytomegalovirus exposure and HLA in healthy donors. Background on the study: When 350 to 500 donors were genotyped, more than 70% of them were found to fall in the Caucasian-associated ancestry cluster.

Study-wide points: Earlier analysis yielded a pattern in which most TCR beta V segments were productive about 90% or about 30% of the time. Analysis performed later found roughly 17,000 TCR beta sequences associated with HLA alleles at 0.05 false discovery rate.

The PCR used 60 Vbeta and 13 Jbeta primers. The method was immunoSEQ multiplex PCR; TCRdb's version includes in-frame clones alone and lacks a portion of them. The table shows some 200,000 clones, with about three quarters occurring only once. In germline, CDR1 is PRHDT, CDR2 FYEKMQ (reference sequence). The ends lost 4 bases at V and 3 bases at J; junction bases unmatched: 6. The CDR3 loop spans 15 amino acids. Regarding this clone: Antigen unknown.

Sequencing was performed on PBMCs. This chain connects TRBV13 to TRBJ1-1; 9 bases are a match to TRBD1. The TCR originated in a man younger than 35 in good health and CMV-seronegative. CDR3 bases: TGTGCCAGCAGCTGGGGACAGGGAAAGGACACTGAAGCTTTCTTT. Its translation: CASSWGQGKDTEAFF.